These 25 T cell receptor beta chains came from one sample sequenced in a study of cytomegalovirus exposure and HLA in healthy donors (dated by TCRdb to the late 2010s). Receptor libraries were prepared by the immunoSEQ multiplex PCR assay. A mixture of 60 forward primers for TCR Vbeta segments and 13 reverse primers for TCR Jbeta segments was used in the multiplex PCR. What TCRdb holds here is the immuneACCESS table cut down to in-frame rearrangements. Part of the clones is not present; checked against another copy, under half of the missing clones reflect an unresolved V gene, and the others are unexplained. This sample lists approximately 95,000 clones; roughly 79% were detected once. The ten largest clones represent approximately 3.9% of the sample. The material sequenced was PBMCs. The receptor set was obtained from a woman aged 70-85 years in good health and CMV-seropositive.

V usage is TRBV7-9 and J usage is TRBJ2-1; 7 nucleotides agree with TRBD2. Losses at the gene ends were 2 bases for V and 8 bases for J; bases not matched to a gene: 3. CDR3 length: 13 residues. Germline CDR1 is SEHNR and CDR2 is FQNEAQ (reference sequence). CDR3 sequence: CASSLMREYEQFF. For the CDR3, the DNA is TGTGCCAGCAGCTTAATGCGGGAGTATGAGCAGTTCTTC. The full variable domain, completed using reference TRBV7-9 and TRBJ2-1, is DTGVSQNPRHKITKRGQNVTFRCDPISEHNRLYWYRQTLGQGPEFLTYFQNEAQLEKSRLLSDRFSAERPKGSFSTLEIQRTEQGDSAMYLCASSLMREYEQFFGPGTRLTVL.

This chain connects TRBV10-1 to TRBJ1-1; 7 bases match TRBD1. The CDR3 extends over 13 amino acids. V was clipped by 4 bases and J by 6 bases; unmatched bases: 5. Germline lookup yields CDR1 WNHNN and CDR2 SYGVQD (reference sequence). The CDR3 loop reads CASSGQGSSEAFF. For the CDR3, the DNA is TGCGCCAGCAGTGGACAGGGCTCTTCTGAAGCTTTCTTT.

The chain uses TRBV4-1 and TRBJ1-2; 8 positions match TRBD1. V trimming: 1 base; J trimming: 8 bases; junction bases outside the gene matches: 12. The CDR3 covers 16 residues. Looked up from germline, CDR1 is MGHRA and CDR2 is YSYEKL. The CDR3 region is CASSQVLAGGAGGYTF. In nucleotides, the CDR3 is TGCGCCAGCAGCCAAGTCCTTGCAGGGGGCGCGGGGGGCTACACCTTC.

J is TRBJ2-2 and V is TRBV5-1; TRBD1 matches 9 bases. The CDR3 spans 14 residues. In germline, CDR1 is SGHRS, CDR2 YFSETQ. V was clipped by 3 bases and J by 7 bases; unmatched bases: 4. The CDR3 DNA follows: TGCGCCAGCAGCTGGGGACAGGGTAACGGGGAGCTGTTTTTT. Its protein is CASSWGQGNGELFF.

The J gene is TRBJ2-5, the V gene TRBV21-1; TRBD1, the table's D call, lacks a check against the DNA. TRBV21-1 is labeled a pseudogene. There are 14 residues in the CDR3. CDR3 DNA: TGTGCCAGCTGGGACAGACGGTACCAAGAGACCCAGTACTTC. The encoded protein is CASWDRRYQETQYF.

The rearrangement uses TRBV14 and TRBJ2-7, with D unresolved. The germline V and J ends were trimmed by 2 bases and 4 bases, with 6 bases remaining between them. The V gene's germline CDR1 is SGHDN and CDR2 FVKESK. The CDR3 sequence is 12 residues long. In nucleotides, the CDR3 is TGTGCCAGCAGCCAACAACTTTACGAGCAGTACTTC. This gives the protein CASSQQLYEQYF.

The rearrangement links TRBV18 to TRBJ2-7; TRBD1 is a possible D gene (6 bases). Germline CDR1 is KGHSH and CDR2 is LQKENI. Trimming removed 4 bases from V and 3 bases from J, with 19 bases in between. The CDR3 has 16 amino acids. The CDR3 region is CASSLDRPANSYEQYF. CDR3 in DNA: TGTGCCAGCTCACTTGACAGGCCGGCAAACAGCTACGAGCAGTACTTC. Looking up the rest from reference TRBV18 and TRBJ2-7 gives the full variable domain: NAGVMQNPRHLVRRRGQEARLRCSPMKGHSHVYWYRQLPEEGLKFMVYLQKENIIDESGMPKERFSAEFPKEGPSILRIQQVVRGDSAAYFCASSLDRPANSYEQYFGPGTRLTVT.

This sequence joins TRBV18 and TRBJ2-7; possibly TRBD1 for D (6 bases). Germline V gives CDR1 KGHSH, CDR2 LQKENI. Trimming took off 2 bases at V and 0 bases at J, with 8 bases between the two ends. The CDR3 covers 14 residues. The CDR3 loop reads CASSPGTTSYEQYF. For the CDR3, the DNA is TGTGCCAGCTCACCAGGGACAACCTCCTACGAGCAGTACTTC.

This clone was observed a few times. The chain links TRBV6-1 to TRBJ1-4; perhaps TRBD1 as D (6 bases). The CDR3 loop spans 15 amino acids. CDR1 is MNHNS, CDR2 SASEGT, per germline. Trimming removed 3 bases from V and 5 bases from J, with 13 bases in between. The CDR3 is CASSEAGAGNEKLFF. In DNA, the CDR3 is TGTGCCAGCAGTGAGGCGGGGGCTGGGAATGAAAAACTGTTTTTT.

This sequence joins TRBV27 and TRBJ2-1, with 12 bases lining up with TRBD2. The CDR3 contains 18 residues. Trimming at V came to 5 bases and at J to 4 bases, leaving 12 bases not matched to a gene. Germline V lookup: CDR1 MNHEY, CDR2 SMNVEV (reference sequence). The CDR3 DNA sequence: TGTGCCAGCAGTATACCTAGCGGGAGGGCCAGGGTTTACAATGAGCAGTTCTTC. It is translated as CASSIPSGRARVYNEQFF.

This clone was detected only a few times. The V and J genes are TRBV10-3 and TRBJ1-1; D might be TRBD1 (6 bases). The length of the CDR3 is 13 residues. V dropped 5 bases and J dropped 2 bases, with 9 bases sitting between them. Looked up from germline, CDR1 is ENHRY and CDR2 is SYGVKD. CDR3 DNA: TGTGCCATCAGTTGGGACACAAACACTGAAGCTTTCTTT. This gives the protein CAISWDTNTEAFF.

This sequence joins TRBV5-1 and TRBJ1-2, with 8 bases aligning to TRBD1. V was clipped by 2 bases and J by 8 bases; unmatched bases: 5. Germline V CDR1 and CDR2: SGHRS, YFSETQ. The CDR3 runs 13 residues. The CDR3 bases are TGCGCCAGCAGCTTTCAGGGGGCGCGAGGCTACACCTTC. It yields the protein CASSFQGARGYTF.

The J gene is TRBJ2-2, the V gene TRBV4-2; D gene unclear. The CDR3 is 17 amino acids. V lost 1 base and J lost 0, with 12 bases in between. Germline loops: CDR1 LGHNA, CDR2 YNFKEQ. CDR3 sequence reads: CASSQGDWSANTGELFF. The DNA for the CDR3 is TGTGCCAGCAGCCAAGGCGACTGGTCCGCGAACACCGGGGAGCTGTTTTTT.

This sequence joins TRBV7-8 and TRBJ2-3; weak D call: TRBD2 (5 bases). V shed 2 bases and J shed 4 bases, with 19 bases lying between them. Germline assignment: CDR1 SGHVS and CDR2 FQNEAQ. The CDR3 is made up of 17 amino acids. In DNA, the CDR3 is TGTGCCAGCAGCTTAAACCGAGGGCTCTATGAGGCAGATACGCAGTATTTT. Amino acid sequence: CASSLNRGLYEADTQYF.

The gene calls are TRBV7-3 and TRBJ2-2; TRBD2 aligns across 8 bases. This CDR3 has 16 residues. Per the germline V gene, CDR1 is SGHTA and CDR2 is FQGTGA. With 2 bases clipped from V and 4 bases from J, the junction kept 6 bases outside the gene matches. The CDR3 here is CASSLLAGGSTGELFF. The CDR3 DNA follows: TGTGCCAGCAGCTTATTGGCGGGAGGTAGCACCGGGGAGCTGTTTTTT.

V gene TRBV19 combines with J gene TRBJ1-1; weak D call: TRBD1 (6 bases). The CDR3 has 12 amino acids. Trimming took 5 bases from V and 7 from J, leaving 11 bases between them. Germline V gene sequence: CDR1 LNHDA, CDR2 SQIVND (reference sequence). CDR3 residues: CASSRGQFEAFF. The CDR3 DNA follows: TGTGCCAGTAGTCGAGGACAGTTTGAAGCTTTCTTT.

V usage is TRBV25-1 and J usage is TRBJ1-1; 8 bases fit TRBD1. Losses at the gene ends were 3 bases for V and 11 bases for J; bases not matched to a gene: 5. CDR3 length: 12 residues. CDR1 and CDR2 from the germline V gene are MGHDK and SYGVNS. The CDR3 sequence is CASSDIYRGAFF. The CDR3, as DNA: TGTGCCAGCAGTGATATATACAGGGGGGCTTTCTTT.

As DNA, the CDR3 is TGTGCCAGCTCACCCCGGGACAGGGGAACATATCAGCCCCAGCATTTT. Protein sequence: CASSPRDRGTYQPQHF. The rearrangement links TRBV18 to TRBJ1-5; TRBD1 matches at 10 bases. CDR1 KGHSH and CDR2 LQKENI come from the germline V gene. The ends lost 3 bases at V and 5 bases at J; junction bases unmatched: 7. The CDR3 is made up of 16 amino acids.

In DNA, the CDR3 is TGTGCCAGCAGTCACAATAATTCACCCCTCCACTTT. It encodes CASSHNNSPLHF. This rearrangement joins TRBV7-9 to TRBJ1-6, with D hard to call. This CDR3 comprises 12 residues. Germline CDR1 is SEHNR and CDR2 is FQNEAQ (reference sequence). The V gene lost 6 bases and the J gene lost 5 bases, with 5 bases spanning the gap.

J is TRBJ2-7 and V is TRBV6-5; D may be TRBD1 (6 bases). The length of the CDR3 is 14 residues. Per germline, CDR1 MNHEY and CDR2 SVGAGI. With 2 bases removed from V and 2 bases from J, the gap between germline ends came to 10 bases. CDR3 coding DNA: TGTGCCAGCAGTTACGACAGGTGGGCCTACGAGCAGTACTTC. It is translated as CASSYDRWAYEQYF.

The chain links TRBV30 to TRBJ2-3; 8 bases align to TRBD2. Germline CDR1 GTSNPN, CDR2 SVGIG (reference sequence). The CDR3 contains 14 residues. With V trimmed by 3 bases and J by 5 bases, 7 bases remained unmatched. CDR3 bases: TGTGCCTGGAGGCCAGCGGGGGCGGAAGATACGCAGTATTTT. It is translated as CAWRPAGAEDTQYF.

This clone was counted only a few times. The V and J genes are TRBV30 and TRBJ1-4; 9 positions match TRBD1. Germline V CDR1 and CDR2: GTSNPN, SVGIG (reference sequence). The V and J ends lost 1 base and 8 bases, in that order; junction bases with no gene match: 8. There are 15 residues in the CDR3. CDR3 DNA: TGTGCCTGGAGTGCTAACAGGGGGCGGTACGAAAAACTGTTTTTT. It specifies CAWSANRGRYEKLFF. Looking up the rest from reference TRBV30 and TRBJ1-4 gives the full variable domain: SQTIHQWPATLVQPVGSPLSLECTVEGTSNPNLYWYRQAAGRGLQLLFYSVGIGQISSEVPQNLSASRPQDRQFILSSKKLLLSDSGFYLCAWSANRGRYEKLFFGSGTQLSVL.

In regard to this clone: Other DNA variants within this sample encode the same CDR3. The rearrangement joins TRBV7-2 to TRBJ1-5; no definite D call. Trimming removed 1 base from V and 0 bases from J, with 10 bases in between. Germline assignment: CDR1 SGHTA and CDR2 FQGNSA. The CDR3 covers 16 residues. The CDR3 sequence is CASSLVALYSNQPQHF. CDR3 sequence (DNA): TGTGCCAGCAGCTTAGTCGCACTTTATAGCAATCAGCCCCAGCATTTT.

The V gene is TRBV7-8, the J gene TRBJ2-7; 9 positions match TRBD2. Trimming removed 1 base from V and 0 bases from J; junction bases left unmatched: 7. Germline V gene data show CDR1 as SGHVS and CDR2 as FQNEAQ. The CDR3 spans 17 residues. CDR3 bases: TGTGCCAGCAGCTTAGACAGACTAGCGGATAGCTCCTACGAGCAGTACTTC. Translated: CASSLDRLADSSYEQYF.

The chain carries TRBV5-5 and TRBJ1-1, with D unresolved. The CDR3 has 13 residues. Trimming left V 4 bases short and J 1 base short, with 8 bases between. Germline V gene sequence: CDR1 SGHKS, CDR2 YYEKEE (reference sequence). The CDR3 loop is CASSPTANTEAFF. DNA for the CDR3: TGTGCCAGCAGCCCCACAGCGAACACTGAAGCTTTCTTT.